Below, 17 T cell receptor beta chains from the same sample are listed, as sequenced in a study of T cell responses to AZD1222 COVID-19 vaccine. Clones were read by immunoSEQ multiplex PCR, and TCRdb kept only the in-frame ones, dropping some. The sample carries over 150,000 clones, 94% recorded once. Source: peripheral blood, taken 28 days after the second AZD1222 dose. These receptors came from an adult who received the AZD1222 COVID-19 vaccine.

This chain links TRBV6-5 with TRBJ1-1; TRBD1 matches at 7 bases. V was pared by 6 bases and J by 6 bases, with 7 bases of the junction left unmatched. Germline V gene data show CDR1 as MNHEY and CDR2 as SVGAGI. The CDR3 covers 13 residues. This chain's CDR3 is CASRNRGRPEAFF. The CDR3 coding sequence is TGTGCCAGCAGGAACAGGGGACGGCCTGAAGCTTTCTTT.

This clone was found a few times. CDR3 sequence reads: CASSYSSGGSYEQFF. The CDR3 nucleotides read TGTGCCAGCAGTTACTCGAGCGGGGGGTCCTATGAGCAGTTCTTC. The chain carries TRBV6-5 and TRBJ2-1; 9 nucleotides agree with TRBD2. V shed 0 bases, J shed 8 bases, and the junction held 5 bases outside the gene matches. The CDR3 is 15 residues long. Germline CDR1 and CDR2: MNHEY and SVGAGI.

The V gene is TRBV7-9, the J gene TRBJ1-1; possible D gene TRBD1, 5 bases. Germline CDR1 is SEHNR and CDR2 is FQNEAQ (reference sequence). Trimming removed 5 bases at V and 6 bases at J, with 19 bases between. CDR3 length equals 15 residues. The CDR3: CASSGAARRISEAFF. DNA for the CDR3: TGTGCCAGCAGCGGGGCAGCCAGGAGGATCTCTGAAGCTTTCTTT.

This clone was observed a single time. The rearrangement uses TRBV30 and TRBJ2-1; 8 nucleotides align to TRBD2. Germline lookup yields CDR1 GTSNPN and CDR2 SVGIG (reference sequence). J gave up 8 bases and V 3 bases, and 9 bases lay outside the gene matches. The length of the CDR3 is 14 residues. CDR3 protein: CAWSPPREAHEQFF. The CDR3 DNA is TGTGCCTGGAGCCCACCGCGGGAGGCGCATGAGCAGTTCTTC. Drawing the rest from reference TRBV30 and TRBJ2-1, the complete variable domain is SQTIHQWPATLVQPVGSPLSLECTVEGTSNPNLYWYRQAAGRGLQLLFYSVGIGQISSEVPQNLSASRPQDRQFILSSKKLLLSDSGFYLCAWSPPREAHEQFFGPGTRLTVL.

The rearrangement joins TRBV4-1 to TRBJ1-5; 8 bases align to TRBD1. The CDR3 runs to 14 residues. Germline assignment: CDR1 MGHRA and CDR2 YSYEKL. The V segment lost 4 bases and the J segment 4 bases; nucleotides outside the gene matches: 3. CDR3: CASSRTGTNQPQHF. The CDR3 nucleotides read TGCGCCAGCAGCCGGACAGGGACTAATCAGCCCCAGCATTTT.

The DNA for the CDR3 is TGTGCCAGCAGTGACAGGGAGGTTTCGAACACTGAAGCTTTCTTT. Amino acids: CASSDREVSNTEAFF. The chain recombines TRBV25-1 with TRBJ1-1; D might be TRBD1 (5 bases). V was pared by 3 bases and J by 1 base, with 12 bases between. This CDR3 is built from 15 residues. Germline loops: CDR1 MGHDK, CDR2 SYGVNS. The entire variable domain, with the rest obtained from reference TRBV25-1 and TRBJ1-1, is as follows: EADIYQTPRYLVIGTGKKITLECSQTMGHDKMYWYQQDPGMELHLIHYSYGVNSTEKGDLSSESTVSRIRTEHFPLTLESARPSHTSQYLCASSDREVSNTEAFFGQGTRLTVV.

The V gene is TRBV13, the J gene TRBJ2-1; D possibly uses TRBD1 or TRBD2 (5 bases each). Germline lookup yields CDR1 PRHDT and CDR2 FYEKMQ (reference sequence). Trimming pared 7 bases from V and 6 bases from J, leaving 16 bases between. This CDR3 is 14 amino acids long. The CDR3 here is CASTGLTVGNEQFF. As DNA, the CDR3 is TGTGCCAGCACGGGGTTGACAGTGGGCAATGAGCAGTTCTTC.

This rearrangement joins TRBV6-1 to TRBJ1-2; 9 bases agree with TRBD1. CDR1 MNHNS and CDR2 SASEGT come from the germline V gene. The CDR3 totals 16 residues. The J segment lost 0 bases and the V segment lost 3 bases, leaving 5 bases of the junction unmatched. The CDR3 sequence is CASSEDRGRANYGYTF. In DNA, the CDR3 is TGTGCCAGCAGTGAGGACAGGGGAAGAGCTAACTATGGCTACACCTTC.

The J gene is TRBJ1-2, the V gene TRBV5-4; D remains ambiguous. This CDR3 has 16 residues. The V gene's germline CDR1 is SGHNT and CDR2 YYREEE (reference sequence). V dropped 0 bases and J dropped 0 bases, with 12 bases sitting between them. The DNA of the CDR3 is TGTGCCAGCAGCTTGGAATTTCCGGTAGCTAACTATGGCTACACCTTC. It is translated as CASSLEFPVANYGYTF.

V gene TRBV27 combines with J gene TRBJ1-2; tentatively, D is TRBD1 (6 bases). The CDR3 has 15 amino acids. V lost 4 bases and J 6 bases, leaving 18 bases between the germline ends. Germline CDR1 is MNHEY and CDR2 is SMNVEV (reference sequence). The CDR3 DNA reads as TGTGCCAGCAGTTACCGAGCCACAGGGAGGGATGGCTACACCTTC. It yields the protein CASSYRATGRDGYTF.

The chain recombines TRBV28 with TRBJ1-5; D not resolved. The CDR3 extends over 15 amino acids. Germline CDR1 reads MDHEN; CDR2 reads SYDVKM. V dropped 6 bases and J dropped 0 bases, with 12 bases sitting between them. CDR3 coding DNA: TGTGCCAGCAGGGGGTTTGGGTATAGCAATCAGCCCCAGCATTTT. Translating it yields CASRGFGYSNQPQHF.

This rearrangement joins TRBV18 to TRBJ2-7; TRBD1 matches at 8 bases. The V segment lost 3 bases and the J segment 6 bases; nucleotides outside the gene matches: 4. Germline assignment: CDR1 KGHSH and CDR2 LQKENI. The CDR3 loop spans 13 amino acids. In DNA, the CDR3 is TGTGCCAGCTCACCTGAAGGGACAGGCGAGCAGTACTTC. Translated, it gives CASSPEGTGEQYF.

This chain uses TRBV7-2 with TRBJ2-1; TRBD2 agrees at 14 bases. Germline CDR1 reads SGHTA; CDR2 reads FQGNSA. There are 16 residues in the CDR3. The J segment lost 6 bases and the V segment lost 1 base, leaving 2 bases of the junction unmatched. The CDR3 loop reads CASSLGGLAGVNEQFF. In DNA form, the CDR3 reads TGTGCCAGCAGCTTAGGGGGACTAGCGGGAGTCAATGAGCAGTTCTTC.

The rearrangement joins TRBV12-3 or TRBV12-4 to TRBJ2-7; D not resolved. Trimming stripped 1 base from V and 3 bases from J, with 7 bases between. CDR3 length: 13 residues. CDR3 coding DNA: TGTGCCAGCAGTTTAGGGACCTACTACGAGCAGTACTTC. This codes for CASSLGTYYEQYF.

The chain joins TRBV6-1 to TRBJ1-1; a weak D match, TRBD1 (5 bases). The CDR3 contains 15 residues. V gave up 1 base and J gave up 7 bases, with 16 bases separating them. Germline assignment: CDR1 MNHNS and CDR2 SASEGT. CDR3 loop: CASSEEGRGTNEAFF. CDR3 coding DNA: TGTGCCAGCAGTGAAGAGGGTAGGGGAACTAATGAAGCTTTCTTT.

The V and J genes are TRBV19 and TRBJ1-2; 7 bases fit TRBD1. Germline lookup yields CDR1 LNHDA and CDR2 SQIVND (reference sequence). This CDR3 contains 18 residues. With 1 base clipped from V and 2 bases from J, the junction kept 13 bases outside the gene matches. The DNA for the CDR3 is TGTGCCAGTAGTATAGTCGGGGTAGGACAGGACACCAACTATGGCTACACCTTC. It codes for CASSIVGVGQDTNYGYTF.

The rearrangement links TRBV6-5 to TRBJ1-1; 7 nucleotides match TRBD1. Germline CDR1 is MNHEY and CDR2 is SVGAGI. The CDR3 is 15 residues long. Germline trimming cut 2 bases from V and 6 bases from J; bases unmatched to any gene: 9. CDR3 bases: TGTGCCAGCAGTTACGGGACAGCGCCCTTCGCTGAAGCTTTCTTT. Translation gives CASSYGTAPFAEAFF.